The 8 T cell receptor beta chains given below trace back to one sample, sequenced in a study of blood T cell repertoires in COVID-19. Profiling relied on immunoSEQ multiplex PCR, and the TCRdb table lists in-frame clones only, not all of them. Here the sample spans roughly 230,000 clones, approximately 86% being singletons. Sequencing was carried out using peripheral blood. All receptors derive from a human donor in a cohort sampled during active COVID-19.

The J gene is TRBJ2-1, the V gene TRBV25-1; 15 bases map to TRBD2. V was clipped by 4 bases and J by 6 bases; unmatched bases: 4. The CDR3 is made up of 16 amino acids. CDR1 and CDR2 from the germline V gene are MGHDK and SYGVNS. The CDR3 nucleotides read TGTGCCAGCAGTGTACCGGGACTAGCGGGGGGCAATGAGCAGTTCTTC. It encodes CASSVPGLAGGNEQFF. Using reference TRBV25-1 and TRBJ2-1 for the parts outside the CDR3, the full variable domain is EADIYQTPRYLVIGTGKKITLECSQTMGHDKMYWYQQDPGMELHLIHYSYGVNSTEKGDLSSESTVSRIRTEHFPLTLESARPSHTSQYLCASSVPGLAGGNEQFFGPGTRLTVL.

This chain links TRBV19 with TRBJ2-5, with D uncertain. The CDR3 length is 14 residues. V gave up 5 bases and J gave up 1 base, with 11 bases separating them. Germline values: CDR1 LNHDA, CDR2 SQIVND (reference sequence). The CDR3: CASSVTSFQETQYF. The CDR3 coding sequence is TGTGCCAGTAGTGTAACATCCTTCCAAGAGACCCAGTACTTC.

The chain combines TRBV28 with TRBJ2-7; D might be TRBD2 (6 bases). Per the germline V gene, CDR1 is MDHEN and CDR2 is SYDVKM. V was cut by 1 base and J by 2 bases, with 12 bases left in between. The CDR3 extends over 15 amino acids. The CDR3: CASSLSRDSPYEQYF. Written as DNA, the CDR3 is TGTGCCAGCAGTTTATCTAGGGACTCCCCCTACGAGCAGTACTTC.

The rearrangement uses TRBV6-5 and TRBJ2-7; possibly TRBD2 for D (6 bases). There are 11 residues in the CDR3. With 9 bases removed from V and 9 bases from J, the gap between germline ends came to 15 bases. Germline values: CDR1 MNHEY, CDR2 SVGAGI. CDR3 sequence reads: CASSAGPGQYF. CDR3 nucleotide sequence: TGTGCCAGTTCGGCGGGGCCTGGGCAGTACTTC.

Only one count was recorded for this clone. The chain combines TRBV29-1 with TRBJ1-2; 8 nucleotides agree with TRBD1. CDR1 is SQVTM and CDR2 is ANQGSEA in the germline V gene. V shed 8 bases and J 2 bases; nucleotides not matched to a gene: 10. The CDR3 has 14 amino acids. In nucleotides, the CDR3 is TGCAGCACTCTGAACAGGGGGAGGAACTATGGCTACACCTTC. Encoded protein: CSTLNRGRNYGYTF.

The rearrangement joins TRBV7-2 to TRBJ2-7; D not resolved. With 7 bases removed from V and 2 bases from J, the gap between germline ends came to 15 bases. Germline CDR1 is SGHTA and CDR2 is FQGNSA. The CDR3 is made up of 14 amino acids. For the CDR3, the DNA is TGTGCCAGCACGCTAAGCCCTAACGCCTACGAGCAGTACTTC. It yields the protein CASTLSPNAYEQYF.

V and J are TRBV29-1 and TRBJ2-7; 7 nucleotides agree with TRBD1. Germline V gene lookup returns CDR1 SQVTM and CDR2 ANQGSEA. V was pared by 6 bases and J by 3 bases, with 11 bases of the junction left unmatched. This CDR3 has 14 amino acids. The CDR3 reads CSVDAGTEIYEQYF. In nucleotides, the CDR3 is TGCAGCGTCGACGCCGGGACAGAAATCTACGAGCAGTACTTC.

The chain is built from TRBV28 and TRBJ2-7, with 9 bases fitting TRBD2. The CDR3 has 14 residues. Germline assignment: CDR1 MDHEN and CDR2 SYDVKM. The V segment lost 3 bases and the J segment 4 bases; nucleotides outside the gene matches: 4. The CDR3 loop is CASSLMGLAYEQYF. The CDR3 nucleotides are TGTGCCAGCAGTTTGATGGGACTAGCTTACGAGCAGTACTTC.